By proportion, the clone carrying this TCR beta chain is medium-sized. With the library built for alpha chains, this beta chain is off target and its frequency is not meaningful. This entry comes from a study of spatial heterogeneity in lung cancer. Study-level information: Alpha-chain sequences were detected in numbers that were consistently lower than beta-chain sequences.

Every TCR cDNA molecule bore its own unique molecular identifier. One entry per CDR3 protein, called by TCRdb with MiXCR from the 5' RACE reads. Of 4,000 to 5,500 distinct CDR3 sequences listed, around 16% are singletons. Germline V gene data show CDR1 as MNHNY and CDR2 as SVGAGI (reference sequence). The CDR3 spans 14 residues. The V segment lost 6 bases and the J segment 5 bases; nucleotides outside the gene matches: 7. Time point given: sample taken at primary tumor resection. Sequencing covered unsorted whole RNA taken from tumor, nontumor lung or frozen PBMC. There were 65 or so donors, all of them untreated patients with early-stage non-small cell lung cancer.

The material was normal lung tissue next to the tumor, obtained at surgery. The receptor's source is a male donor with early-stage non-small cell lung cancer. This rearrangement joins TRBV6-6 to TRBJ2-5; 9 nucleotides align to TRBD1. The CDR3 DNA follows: TGTGCCAGCAGCCGGGACAGGGAGCGGGAGACCCAGTACTTC. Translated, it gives CASSRDRERETQYF.